The T cell receptor beta chain under discussion was sequenced for a study of cytomegalovirus exposure and HLA in healthy donors. The CDR3 has 14 amino acids. CDR1 and CDR2 (germline): SGHNT, YYREEE (reference sequence). V shed 0 bases and J shed 3 bases, with 6 bases lying between them. This clone turned up a few times. The PCR used 60 Vbeta and 13 Jbeta primers. Produced via immunoSEQ multiplex PCR; TCRdb's table is partial and in-frame only. The sample has 90,000 to 120,000 clones, around three quarters seen once; the top ten hold roughly 8%. The sequenced sample consisted of PBMCs. The chain has TRBV5-4 and TRBJ2-2, with a weak D call TRBD2 (6 bases). This receptor was obtained from a man aged 25-45 years in good health and CMV-seronegative. The CDR3 DNA reads as TGTGCCAGCAGCTTGGCGGGAGACACCGGGGAGCTGTTTTTT. This translates into CASSLAGDTGELFF.